Listed below are T cell receptor beta chains from one sample, sequenced in a study of cytomegalovirus exposure and HLA in healthy donors. Libraries were prepared by immunoSEQ multiplex PCR; TCRdb keeps only in-frame clonotypes and omits some of them. The data show 200,000 to 250,000 clones, with over 75% seen just once and around 2% held by the top ten. Input material: PBMCs. The receptors come from a man aged 18 to 30 in good health and CMV-seronegative. Both conserved end residues are part of each CDR3. D genes are given only for firm matches. Where a row states a size, it is once, few, many or the class of an expanded clone; other rows omit it.

TRBJ2-3	NA	TRBD1	TRBV5-6	TGTGCCAGCAGCTTGTCCCCGACCGGGACAGGGGTCCCAGATACGCAGTATTTT	CASSLSPTGTGVPDTQYF
TRBJ2-5	once	TRBD1	TRBV5-4	TGTGCCAGCAGCTCAGGACAGGTGGTAGAGACCCAGTACTTC	CASSSGQVVETQYF
TRBJ2-7	NA	TRBD1	TRBV6-6	TGTGCCAGCAGTTACGTGCCCACGACAGGGAACGAGCAGTACTTC	CASSYVPTTGNEQYF
TRBJ2-5	NA	TRBD1	TRBV5-1	TGCGCCAGCAGCCCGGACAGGGGGGGTTGGACCCAGTACTTC	CASSPDRGGWTQYF
TRBJ2-3	NA	NA	TRBV28	TGTGCCAGCAGTACCCCGAAACTAGCCCCTGCGGGAGATACGCAGTATTTT	CASSTPKLAPAGDTQYF
TRBJ2-5	NA	NA	TRBV5-6	TGTGCCAGCAGCGCGGACGGCGGGAACCTTGGGACCCAGTACTTC	CASSADGGNLGTQYF
TRBJ1-3	NA	TRBD1	TRBV5-1	TGCGCCAGCAGCTCGAGACAGGGTATCTCTGGAAACACCATATATTTT	CASSSRQGISGNTIYF
TRBJ2-2	NA	NA	TRBV29-1	TGCAGCGTTCAGTCGGGGTGGAATACCGGGGAGCTGTTTTTT	CSVQSGWNTGELFF
TRBJ1-3	few	NA	TRBV7-9	TGTGCCAGCAGCCAAAGCCCTGGAAACACCATATATTTT	CASSQSPGNTIYF
TRBJ2-2	NA	NA	TRBV27	TGTGCCAGCAAGAGGAATACGAACACCGGGGAGCTGTTTTTT	CASKRNTNTGELFF
TRBJ2-5	few	TRBD1	TRBV19	TGTGCCAGTAGTCTCTCCCCTCAGGGGGTTGGAGAGACCCAGTACTTC	CASSLSPQGVGETQYF
TRBJ2-7	NA	NA	TRBV4-2	TGTGCCAGCAGCCAAGGGTCAGGGCTTCCCTACGAGCAGTACTTC	CASSQGSGLPYEQYF
TRBJ1-5	NA	NA	TRBV15	TGTGCCACCTCAGCCAGGGAGGGCAATCAGCCCCAGCATTTT	CATSAREGNQPQHF